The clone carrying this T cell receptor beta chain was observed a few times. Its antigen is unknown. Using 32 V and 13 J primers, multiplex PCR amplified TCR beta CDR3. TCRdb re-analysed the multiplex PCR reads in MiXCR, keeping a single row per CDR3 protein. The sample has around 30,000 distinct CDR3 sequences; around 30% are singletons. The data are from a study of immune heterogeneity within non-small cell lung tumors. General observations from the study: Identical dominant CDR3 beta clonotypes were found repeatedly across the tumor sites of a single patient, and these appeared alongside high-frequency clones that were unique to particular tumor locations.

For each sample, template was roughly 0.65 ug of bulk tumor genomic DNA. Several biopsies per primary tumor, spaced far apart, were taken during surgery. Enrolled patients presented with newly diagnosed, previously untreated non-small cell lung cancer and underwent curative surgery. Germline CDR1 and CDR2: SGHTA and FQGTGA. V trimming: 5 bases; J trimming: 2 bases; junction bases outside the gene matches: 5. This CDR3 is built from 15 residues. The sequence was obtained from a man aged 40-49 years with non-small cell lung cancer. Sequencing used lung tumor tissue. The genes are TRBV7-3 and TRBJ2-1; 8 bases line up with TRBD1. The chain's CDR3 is CASSPQGAAYNEQFF. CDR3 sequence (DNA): TGTGCCAGCAGCCCCCAGGGGGCGGCCTACAATGAGCAGTTCTTC. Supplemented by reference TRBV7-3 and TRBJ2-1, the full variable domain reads GAGVSQTPSNKVTEKGKYVELRCDPISGHTALYWYRQSLGQGPEFLIYFQGTGAADDSGLPNDRFFAVRPEGSVSTLKIQRTERGDSAVYLCASSPQGAAYNEQFFGPGTRLTVL.